The entry below gives a single TCR beta chain sequence along with its context. Its antigen remains unidentified. The input lacks base qualities; no much larger clone sits a single base away. TCRdb records Illumina NovaSeq 6000 as the sequencer. TCRalpha and TCRbeta cDNA libraries were built by 5'RACE with constant-segment primers, adding sample barcodes and unique molecular identifiers. RNA was extracted from every sample with Trizol reagent. The libraries were amplified in two PCR steps, and the second step added a second sample barcode and Illumina TruSeq adapters. Libraries were sequenced on an Illumina NovaSeq with 2 x 150 bp paired-end reads. In the source study's methods: Demultiplexing of reads and collapsing into UMI-guided consensus sequences were performed with migec v1.2.7. Using mixcr v2.1.11, UMI consensuses were aligned to TRA and TRB V and J templates and then assembled into clonotypes. A clonotype was counted as expanded or contracted only when both edgeR and NoisET called the clonotype significant, with the noise models trained on biological replicates. For edgeR calls, a false discovery rate-adjusted p below 0.01 and a log2 fold-change threshold of 1 were applied. As an exploratory analysis of dynamics, max-normalized trajectories of the 1000 most abundant clonotypes were examined by PCA with hierarchical clustering. Separately sequenced CD4+ and CD8+ repertoires were used to assign a CD4 or CD8 phenotype to each responding clone. Clones were called with MiXCR by TCRdb after fastp trimmed the public reads at Q25, and only in-frame beta chains were retained. Each CDR3 protein gets just one entry, which takes the most common genes and DNA from the rows behind it. Here the V and J calls rest on TCRdb's processing, not on the authors' analysis. For this sample the table gives 150,000 or so distinct CDR3 sequences, of which roughly 15% were detected only once. The top ten clones comprise approximately 14% of the sample.

These data belong to a study of T-cell memory formation after mild COVID-19 (dated by TCRdb to about 2021). For the study in its entirety: TCR sequence clusters from the two donors were largely donor specific. The cohort comprised two young, previously healthy adult volunteers, one female and one male. In a couple of donors, T-cell clones that expanded and contracted after mild COVID-19 were tracked by sequencing TCRalpha and TCRbeta repertoires over time.

What the research found in general, with its limitations: Some responding clones were found in pre-infection memory, which suggests that pre-existing cross-reactive memory T cells took part in the SARS-CoV-2 response. Whether the second-wave clones peaking on day 37 were SARS-CoV-2 specific was not confirmed. Contracting CD4+ clones were found mainly in CM and EM memory subsets, while CD8+ clones were enriched in EMRA. Balanced CD4/CD8 phenotypes were observed for clones contracting from day 15 to 85, whereas a bias towards CD4+ was observed for a second wave of clones expanding from day 15 to 37. The study included only a couple of mild cases, and larger cohorts that include severe cases with pre-infection samples were judged to be necessary.

Ficoll-Paque density gradient centrifugation was used to isolate PBMCs. This receptor was obtained from an adult woman who had mild COVID-19 (a few samples of this study predate the infection). The sample titles of this study are shuffled in the database, so cell type and time point are left out; the donor was told from shared clones. Material: PBMCs or a T cell subset sorted from them (not recorded which).

This receptor carries the CDR3 CASSPGTQDNSPLHF. The sequenced DNA: TGTGCCAGCAGCCCCGGGACGCAGGATAATTCACCCCTCCACTTT. Rearrangement joined TRBV7-9 to TRBJ1-6, with TRBD1 tentatively as D gene (5 bases match). The CDR3 goes from the cysteine to the phenylalanine over 15 residues. Here the CDR3 DNA is all that survives: 45 bases in frame from base 1. CDR1 SEHNR and CDR2 FQNEAQ were looked up in the germline V gene (reference sequence). At the junction V is shortened by 5 bases and J by 5 bases, with 13 bases in between.